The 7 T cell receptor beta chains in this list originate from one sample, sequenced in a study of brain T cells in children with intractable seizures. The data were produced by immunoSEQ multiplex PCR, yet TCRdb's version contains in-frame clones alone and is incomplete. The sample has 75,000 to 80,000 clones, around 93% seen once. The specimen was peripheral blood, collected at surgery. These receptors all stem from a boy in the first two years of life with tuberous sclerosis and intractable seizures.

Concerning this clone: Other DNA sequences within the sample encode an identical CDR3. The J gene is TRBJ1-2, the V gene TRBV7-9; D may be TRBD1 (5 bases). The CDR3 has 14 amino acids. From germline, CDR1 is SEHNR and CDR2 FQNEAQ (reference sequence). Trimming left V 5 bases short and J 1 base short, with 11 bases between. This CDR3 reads CASSPGRGNYGYTF. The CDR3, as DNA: TGTGCCAGCAGCCCAGGGCGAGGTAACTATGGCTACACCTTC.

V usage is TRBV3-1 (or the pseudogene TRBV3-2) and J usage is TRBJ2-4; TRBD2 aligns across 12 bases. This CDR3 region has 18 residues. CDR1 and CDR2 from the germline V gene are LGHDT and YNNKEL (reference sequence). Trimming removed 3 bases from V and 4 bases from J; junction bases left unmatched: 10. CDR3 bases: TGTGCCAGCAGCCACCGCATGACTAGCGGGGGCCCAAAAAACATTCAGTACTTC. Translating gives CASSHRMTSGGPKNIQYF.

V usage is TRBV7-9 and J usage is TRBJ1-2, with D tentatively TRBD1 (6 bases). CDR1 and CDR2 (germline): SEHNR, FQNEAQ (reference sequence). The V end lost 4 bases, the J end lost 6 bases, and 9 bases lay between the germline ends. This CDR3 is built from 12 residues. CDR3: CASSSSGDGYTF. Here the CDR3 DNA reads TGTGCCAGCAGCTCATCAGGGGATGGCTACACCTTC.

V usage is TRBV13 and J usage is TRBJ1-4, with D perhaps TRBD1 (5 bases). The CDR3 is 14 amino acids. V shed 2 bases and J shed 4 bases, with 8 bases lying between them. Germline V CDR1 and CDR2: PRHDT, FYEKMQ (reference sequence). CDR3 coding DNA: TGTGCCAGCAGCTTAACAGGAAGTAATGAAAAACTGTTTTTT. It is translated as CASSLTGSNEKLFF.

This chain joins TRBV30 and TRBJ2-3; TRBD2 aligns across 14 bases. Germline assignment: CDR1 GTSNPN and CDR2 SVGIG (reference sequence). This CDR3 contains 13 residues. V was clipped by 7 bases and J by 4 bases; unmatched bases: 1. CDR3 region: CASGLAGADTQYF. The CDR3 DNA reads TGTGCCTCGGGACTAGCGGGAGCAGATACGCAGTATTTT.

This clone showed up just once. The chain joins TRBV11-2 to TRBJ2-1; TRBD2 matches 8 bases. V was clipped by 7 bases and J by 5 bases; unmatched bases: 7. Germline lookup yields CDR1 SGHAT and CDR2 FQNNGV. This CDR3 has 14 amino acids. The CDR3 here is CASTLERENNEQFF. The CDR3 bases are TGTGCCAGCACCCTAGAGCGGGAGAACAATGAGCAGTTCTTC.

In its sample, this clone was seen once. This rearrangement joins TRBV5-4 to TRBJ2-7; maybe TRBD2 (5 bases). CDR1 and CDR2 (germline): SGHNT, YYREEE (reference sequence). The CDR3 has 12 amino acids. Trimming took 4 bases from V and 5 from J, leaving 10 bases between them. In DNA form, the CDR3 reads TGTGCCAGCAGCGACTGGCGGGACGAGCAGTACTTC. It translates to CASSDWRDEQYF.